This TCR beta chain appears in the sequencing data of a study of shared clonotypes between healthy human individuals (dated by TCRdb to between 2020 and 2021). Describing the broader study: Two women and three men aged 18 to 49 years were included in the cohort. Leukapheresis yielded between about 0.9 and 10 billion PBMCs per donor. To increase sequencing depth and limit assay-specific biases, TCR repertoire library preparation and sequencing were carried out by different laboratories using diverse techniques. For each donor, CD4 naive and CD4 memory were each given three plates, CD8 naive was given two plates, and CD8 memory was given one plate. To estimate repertoire size and how much clonotypes are shared between individuals, the study performed deep sequencing of blood TCR repertoires from a handful of healthy adults.

A distance of 12 bases separates the germline ends of V and J, which lose 4 bases and 3 bases respectively. CDR3 length: 15 amino acids, cysteine to phenylalanine. Just the 45-base CDR3 DNA is kept, in frame starting at base 1. The germline V gene supplies CDR1 SNHLY and CDR2 FYNNEI. A word on this clone: Its antigen target is currently unknown. No qualities accompany the bases; no much larger clone lies one base away.

Overall study results and their limits: The small number of donors limited the genetic and exposure-history diversity represented. Pairwise subsampling led to the expectation that sequencing depth would affect the degree of clonotype sharing among donors. Compared with non-shared clonotypes, the clonotypes found in all four sorted-subset donors had higher generation probabilities. Approximately 5% of naive CD4, 3.5% of naive CD8, 2% to 2.5% of memory CD4, and over 0.35% of memory CD8 clonotypes were shared across a few donors. Incomplete sequencing was indicated by rarefaction of sorted-subset datasets, despite the large sequencing depth. Naive subsets generally had larger estimated clonotype richness than memory subsets. Only blood was sampled, and tissue TCR repertoires likely differ from those in blood.

The donors were healthy, HIV-negative adults with no recently reported acute infections or vaccinations. Every donor was a Caucasian adult residing in Nashville, Tennessee, USA. Magnetic negative selection was used to enrich CD4+ T cells, after which naive cells were positively selected on CD45RA and the negative fraction became the memory subset. Blood was obtained by leukapheresis, after which PBMCs were separated by Ficoll-Histopaque density gradient centrifugation and cryopreserved in liquid nitrogen vapor phase. Analytical flow cytometry was used to check the purity and quantity of every magnetically sorted T cell population. Each sorted fraction had its genomic DNA isolated and then quantified by UV absorbance on a Nanodrop 2000c. Using the deep immunoSEQ assay, TCR CDR3 regions were amplified from genomic DNA by multiplex PCR. Genomic DNA extracted from each cell subset was distributed evenly over all wells of several immunoSEQ 96-well plates, and each plate served as one replicate. For sorted subsets, about 210 ng of genomic DNA, equivalent to roughly 33,000 T cell genomes, went into each replicate PCR. The purified libraries were quantified using a Qubit 3.0 fluorometer, sized with a Bioanalyzer 2100, and then quantified again using the KAPA Library Quantification kit. Each immunoSEQ 96-well plate was sequenced on its own single-read 150-cycle Illumina NextSeq 550 flow cell. On the authors' methods: Because the immunoSEQ output included only junctional sequences and no quality scores, the filtering could not be the same as the filtering used for full-length reads. To assign V/J genes and CDR3, sequences were annotated against IMGT germline references using PyIR, a Python wrapper for IgBLAST v1.9. Reads with weak V/J assignments (E-value above 1e-6), missing CDR3, stop codons, out-of-frame junctions, or ambiguous translated residues were removed. V3J clonotypes were defined by identical inferred V gene, J gene, and CDR3 amino acid sequence. Percentage overlap between repertoires was calculated by dividing the number of shared unique clonotypes by the size of the smaller repertoire. Three approaches were used to assess repertoire richness: RTK rarefaction, the Chao1 estimator, and Recon v2.1 estimates of unobserved clonotypes. For all TCRbeta clonotypes obtained by the gDNA method from four donors, generation probabilities were computed with OLGA. TCRdb retrieved this table from immuneACCESS and kept in-frame rearrangements only. Not all clones are present; in checked studies, unresolved V genes account for under half, and no reason is known for the remainder. That table supplies the V and J calls and clone size; D and trimming were determined from the DNA. Counted in this sample were some 2,500,000 clones; roughly 93% of them appeared once. Clones ranked in the top ten supply approximately 0.35% of the sample.

This chain joins TRBV2 to TRBJ1-4; TRBD1 might be the D gene, on 6 matching bases. This TCR was recovered from a man younger than 35 in good health. Some clones in this sample may be carry-over from other donors' samples. Source material: naive CD4+ T cells from PBMCs. The sample's cell subset or site label, decoded: CD45RA+ positively selected. The DNA is TGTGCCAGCAGTGGGGACAACCGGCCTAATGAAAAACTGTTTTTT. Protein translation: CASSGDNRPNEKLFF.